The TCR beta chain under discussion was sequenced for a study of regulatory T cells in long-lasting Graves disease (dated by TCRdb to the early 2020s). At the level of the whole study: Patients with newly diagnosed Graves' disease had been on antithyroid drugs for under 3 months. This study used TCR sequencing and RNA sequencing of peripheral blood to compare persistent Graves' disease patients against newly diagnosed Graves' disease patients. The study took place in China and was registered as a clinical trial. TCR sequencing covered some 13 persistent and roughly 20 newly diagnosed Graves' disease patients, around 33 samples in total.

This clonotype was counted many times. Its antigen specificity is not known. No much larger clone exists at a distance of one base, and base qualities are not known. The research as a whole found: Persistent disease showed preferential use of TRBV28, TRBJ1-2 and TRBJ2-5, whereas newly diagnosed disease favored TRBV20-1 and TRBJ2-1. Persistent Graves' disease patients showed lower TCR Shannon entropy and fewer highly expanded clones than newly diagnosed patients, suggesting clonal expansion. The small sample size was acknowledged by the authors as a limitation that may reduce accuracy. Because the primary lesion, thyroid tissue, could not be accessed, the study looked at peripheral blood alone. Persistent patients shared more public clonotypes among themselves (2,741) than newly diagnosed patients did (over 950). Sequencing and analysis were restricted to the TCR beta chain.

Library preparation was by multiplex PCR. The sequencer listed for this sample is Illumina HiSeq 4000. iRepertoire HTBI primers and Arm-PCR amplification of CDR3 regions were used to construct TCR beta libraries. Gel purification was performed on PCR products prior to sequencing. As for the original processing: A total of fewer than 65 TRBV and some 13 TRBJ segments were identified across samples and were used for gene usage analysis of CDR3 amino acid clonotypes. Filtered high-quality paired reads were merged into contigs using COPE and FqMerger. BLAST was used to align contigs to the IMGT TRBV, TRBD and TRBJ reference genes, and CDR3 was defined following IMGT. Highly expanded clones were defined as clonotypes with a frequency above 0.1%. Shannon entropy served as the measure of repertoire diversity, while the Gini coefficient captured V-J evenness. Public clonotypes were defined as clonotypes shared by more than one individual. TCRdb reworked the public reads: Q25 trimming with fastp, MiXCR clone assembly, productive beta chains retained. Each CDR3 protein gets just one entry, which takes the most common genes and DNA from the rows behind it. Here the V and J calls rest on TCRdb's processing, not on the authors' analysis. In all, the sample holds more than 450,000 distinct CDR3 sequences, and roughly 15% of those were seen once. The top ten clonotypes cover 9% to 15% of the sample.

Taken with the paper, the label for time point translates to: newly diagnosed GD, antithyroid drugs for less than 3 months. For both TCR sequencing and RNA sequencing, RNA was extracted from PBMCs in TRIzol. The diagnosis of Graves' disease followed American Thyroid Association guidelines. The patients came from an endocrinology department in Xi'an, China. Each patient gave about 9.1 milliliters of peripheral blood, collected in an EDTA anticoagulant tube. Ficoll Paque Plus density gradient separation was used to isolate PBMCs, and no further T cell sorting was performed. An Agilent 2100 Bioanalyzer and agarose gel were used to check RNA quality, while a NanoDrop 2000 measured RNA concentration. For CDR1 and CDR2, the germline V gene lists MDHEN and SYDVKM. Taken from cysteine to phenylalanine, the CDR3 has 15 residues. Solely the CDR3 DNA is kept, with 45 bases framed from the first base. V and J lose 6 bases and 6 bases, and a span of 21 bases separates them.

The data also belong to a second study, concerning T cells in Graves' hyperthyroidism and ophthalmopathy. The second study also describes: A patient counted as having stable Graves' hyperthyroidism if no progression to ophthalmopathy occurred over 18 months of follow-up. The hyperthyroidism patients were between 18 and 65 years old and newly diagnosed, with a disease duration of less than 2 months. Any patient with an uncontrolled infection, another autoimmune disease, pregnancy or lactation was excluded. Diagnoses were based on clinical symptoms, serum thyroxine and TRAb, thyroid ultrasound and orbital computed tomography. A first-round RT-PCR of the TCR CDR3 used the HTBI primer set with the Qiagen OneStep RT-PCR kit. Blood samples also contained most of the expanded thyroid clonotypes (frequency above 0.001), which suggests that blood repertoires may reflect thyroid immune responses. A 13 V-J signature model separated ophthalmopathy from stable hyperthyroidism, with nearly 90% sensitivity and approximately 81% specificity in cross-validation and 80%/75% in testing. In validation, the model predicted progression to ophthalmopathy with around 71% sensitivity and roughly 72% specificity, a median of about 6 months before onset. TCR V-J signatures able to tell the groups apart were searched for in a discovery cohort of 100 patients, of whom over 40 had Graves' ophthalmopathy and roughly 59 had stable Graves' hyperthyroidism. Whether ophthalmopathy could be predicted prospectively was tested in an independent validation cohort made up of approximately 19 hyperthyroidism patients plus 17 patients who later progressed to ophthalmopathy. The 85 to 100 discovery patients were randomly split 7:3 into training and test sets. In addition, the study compared T-cell repertoires in thyroid tissue and in blood from roughly six Graves' hyperthyroidism patients. Once sampling was done, hyperthyroidism patients were given methimazole at a starting dose of 30 mg daily, whereas ophthalmopathy patients were given high-dose intravenous methylprednisolone. Libraries were constructed in a second round of multiplex PCR, after which size selection and purification were carried out. Sequencing of the libraries was done on an Illumina HiSeq2000 using paired-end 100 bp reads. SOAPnuke was used to process the raw data, removing reads that contained adapters or uncalled bases, had a mean Phred below 15, or lacked an exact match to the constant primer or identifier. High-quality paired reads were merged with COPE v1.2.5, and unique nucleotide sequences were defined as clonotypes. MiTCR v1.1 was used to align clonotypes to the IMGT TRBV, TRBD and TRBJ reference segments. Analysis was restricted to V-J combinations with a frequency above 0.0001, which covered 98% to 99.2% of repertoires. A TCS score was defined as the ratio of F50 (clonal expansion) to E x V (chaos), with BLOSUM62-based TCRdist applied between CDR3 peptides within each V-J. Welch's t-statistics and random forest reduced approximately 520 V-J features to 10 to 15, which were used in a naive Bayes classifier (R e1071). No statistical method was used to set the sample size in advance, and investigators knew the group allocation. TCR Vbeta CDR3 sequencing of 140 or so peripheral blood samples (43 ophthalmopathy, 75 or so hyperthyroidism and roughly 17 progressor patients) is reported in the paper.

The sequence derives from a middle-aged man with Graves disease. Donor details come from another sample of the same person, matched by shared clones. The input for sequencing was peripheral blood mononuclear cells (PBMCs), taken at new diagnosis, from a patient treated with antithyroid drugs. The chain couples TRBV28 to TRBJ2-7; the D gene is perhaps TRBD1 or TRBD2, as each covers 5 bases. CDR3 region: CASRSSGTGALEQYF. The DNA is TGTGCCAGCAGGTCCTCGGGGACGGGTGCCCTCGAGCAGTACTTC.